This TCR beta chain is drawn from a study of T cell clonality in common variable immunodeficiency. In germline, CDR1 is ENHRY, CDR2 SYGVKD. The V and J ends lost 5 bases and 5 bases, in that order; junction bases with no gene match: 4. CDR3 length: 15 residues. General study findings and limits: Reportedly, TCR beta sequences from common variable immunodeficiency showed fewer deletions and N-nucleotide insertions.

This clone came up many times. What it binds is not known. The read finishes 3 residues shy of the CDR3 end, and the germline J gene is used to complete it. Produced via immunoSEQ multiplex PCR; TCRdb's table is partial and in-frame only. Altogether around 50,000 clones were found in the sample, and no singletons occur. The clonotype comes from a person aged 18 to 70 in good health. Sequenced sample: peripheral blood mononuclear cells. The V call is TRBV10-3, the J call TRBJ2-2, with 11 nucleotides matching TRBD2. CDR3 loop: CAISMTSGTTGELFF. The sequenced part of the CDR3 DNA is TGTGCCATCAGTATGACTAGCGGGACTACCGGGGAG.